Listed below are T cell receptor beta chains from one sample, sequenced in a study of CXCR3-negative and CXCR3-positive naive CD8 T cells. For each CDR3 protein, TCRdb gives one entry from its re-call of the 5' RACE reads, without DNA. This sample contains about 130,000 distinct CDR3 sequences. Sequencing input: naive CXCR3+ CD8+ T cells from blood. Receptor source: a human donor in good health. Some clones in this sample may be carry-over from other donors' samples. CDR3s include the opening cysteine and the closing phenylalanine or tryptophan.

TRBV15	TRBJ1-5	CATSRVGTGVQPQHF
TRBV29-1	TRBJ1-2	CSVEHLYGYTF
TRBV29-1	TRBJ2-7	CSVGDPYEQYF
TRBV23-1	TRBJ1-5	CASSQCIDQPQHF
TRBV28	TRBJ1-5	CASRPTQGWSNQPQHF
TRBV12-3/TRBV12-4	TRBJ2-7	CASSLLLEQYF
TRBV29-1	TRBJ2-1	CSVEDRLGAYNEQFF
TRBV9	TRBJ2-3	CASTVGGVSTDTQYF
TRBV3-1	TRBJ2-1	CASSQVAGRSYNEQFF
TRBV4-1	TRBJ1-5	CASSQEQNQPQHF
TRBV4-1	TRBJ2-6	CASSQPGQGPSGANVLTF
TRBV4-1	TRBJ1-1	CASSQDRGFAEAFF
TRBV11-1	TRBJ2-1	CASSLVGTRYNEQFF
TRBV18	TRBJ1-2	CASSPSDLGEGYTF
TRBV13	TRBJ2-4	CASSQRAREAKNIQYF
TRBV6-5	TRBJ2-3	CASSLTARVDTQYF
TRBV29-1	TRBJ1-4	CSAEPTGGNEKLFF
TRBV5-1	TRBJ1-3	CASSPSPGNTIYF
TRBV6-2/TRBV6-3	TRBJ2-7	CASSYSGREAYEQYF
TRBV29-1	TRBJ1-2	CSVDGTENYGYTF
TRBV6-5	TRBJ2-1	CASSYFLGQGGDEQFF
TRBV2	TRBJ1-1	CASSDGGGPEAFF
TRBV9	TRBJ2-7	CASSVAAGLHYEQYF
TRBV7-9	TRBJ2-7	CASSSWDSPDVQYF